One sample yielded the 27 T cell receptor beta chains listed below, sequenced in a study of breast tumors, draining lymph nodes, adjacent tissues. The lymph nodes were axillary draining lymph nodes from breast cancer patients. TCRdb analysed the multiplex PCR reads with MiXCR anew, one entry per CDR3 protein. Among some 120,000 distinct CDR3 sequences, 21% were seen once, and the ten largest hold 2.2%. Sequencing was performed on axillary lymph node tissue. The receptor set was obtained from a female donor with breast cancer. Some clones in this sample may be carry-over from other donors' samples.

This clonotype was seen at least ten times. The CDR3 loop is CASSRDRGTYEQYF. The CDR3 DNA follows: TGTGCCAGCAGCCGGGACAGGGGGACGTACGAGCAGTACTTC. The chain links TRBV6-1 to TRBJ2-7; 11 bases align to TRBD1. Germline V lookup: CDR1 MNHNS, CDR2 SASEGT. This CDR3 comprises 14 residues. The V gene end was trimmed by 6 bases and the J gene end by 4 bases; junction bases not matched to a gene: 5.

In its sample, this clonotype was seen many times. This sequence joins TRBV2 and TRBJ2-1; 10 bases agree with TRBD2. CDR1 is SNHLY, CDR2 FYNNEI, per germline. This CDR3 contains 13 residues. The V segment lost 11 bases and the J segment 4 bases; nucleotides outside the gene matches: 5. In DNA, the CDR3 is TGTGCCGGGGGGACTAGCGAATACAATGAGCAGTTCTTC. This sequence encodes CAGGTSEYNEQFF.

About this clonotype: A much larger clone lies one base from this, so it may be a read error. This chain connects TRBV30 to TRBJ1-2, with TRBD1 identical over 9 bases. The CDR3 consists of 12 residues. In germline, CDR1 is GTSNPN, CDR2 SVGIG (reference sequence). CDR3 sequence reads: CAWSSDRGGCTF. The CDR3, as DNA: TGTGCCTGGAGTTCGGACAGGGGCGGCTGCACCTTC.

The sample holds many counts of this clonotype. The chain employs TRBV10-1 and TRBJ2-1; 10 bases align to TRBD2. V gave up 1 base and J gave up 8 bases; unmatched junction bases: 5. The CDR3 length is 15 residues. The germline gives CDR1 WNHNN, CDR2 SYGVQD (reference sequence). CDR3 DNA: TGCGCCAGCAGTGAGTTTGCTAGCGGGAGTGATGAGCAGTTCTTC. The encoded protein is CASSEFASGSDEQFF.

This clonotype appeared many times. This sequence joins TRBV5-1 and TRBJ2-7; 14 positions agree with TRBD2. The CDR3 runs 15 residues. The trim removed 3 bases at V and 5 bases at J, leaving 4 bases unmatched. CDR1 and CDR2 (germline): SGHRS, YFSETQ. The CDR3 DNA reads as TGCGCCAGCAGCTGGGGGACTAGCGGGAGAAACGAGCAGTACTTC. This encodes CASSWGTSGRNEQYF.

This clonotype was detected ten times or more. This rearrangement joins TRBV12-3 or TRBV12-4 to TRBJ2-7, with a weak D call TRBD1 (6 bases). The CDR3 consists of 13 residues. Trimming cost V 7 bases and J 7 bases, with 17 bases left between them. The CDR3 sequence is CASTKQGALEQYF. The CDR3 nucleotides are TGTGCCAGCACTAAACAGGGTGCTTTAGAGCAGTACTTC.

At least ten counts were recorded for this clonotype. The chain uses TRBV12-3 or TRBV12-4 and TRBJ1-5; D might be TRBD1 (5 bases). The CDR3 extends over 17 amino acids. V lost 7 bases and J lost 5, with 24 bases in between. This CDR3 reads CASTKGEFQAKDQPQHF. Written as DNA, the CDR3 is TGTGCCAGCACCAAAGGGGAATTTCAGGCCAAGGATCAGCCCCAGCATTTT.

This clonotype was observed at least ten times. The chain links TRBV15 to TRBJ2-1, with 7 bases matching TRBD2. CDR1 and CDR2 from the germline V gene are LNHNV and YYDKDF (reference sequence). The junction had 18 bases not matched to a gene; V was cut back by 4 bases and J by 15 bases. The CDR3 is made up of 15 amino acids. CDR3 nucleotide sequence: TGTGCCACCAGCACCCTTCCGTGGCGGGAGACCTCGCGGTTCTTC. Translated, it gives CATSTLPWRETSRFF.

About this clonotype: This clone may be a read error of a much larger clone one base away. This chain joins TRBV7-2 and TRBJ1-4; possible D gene TRBD1, 5 bases. The CDR3 length is 14 residues. The germline CDR1 and CDR2 sequences are SGHTA and FQGNSA. V was clipped by 5 bases and J by 11 bases, with 18 bases between them. CDR3 residues: CASSTGRGSSKLFF. Written as DNA, the CDR3 is TGTGCCAGCAGCACGGGACGGGGTTCTTCTAAACTGTTTTTT.

There are many counts of this clonotype. The chain combines TRBV5-1 with TRBJ1-2; TRBD1 aligns across 9 bases. There are 15 residues in the CDR3. V trimming: 3 bases; J trimming: 5 bases; junction bases outside the gene matches: 8. CDR1 and CDR2 (germline): SGHRS, YFSETQ. The CDR3 nucleotides read TGCGCCAGCAGCTCAACAGGGGGCATACAGTATGGCTACACCTTC. Protein product: CASSSTGGIQYGYTF.

This clonotype was seen at least ten times. V usage is TRBV29-1 and J usage is TRBJ2-3; a weak D match, TRBD1 (6 bases). The CDR3 is 13 residues long. Germline CDR1 reads SQVTM; CDR2 reads ANQGSEA. V shed 7 bases and J shed 4 bases, with 15 bases lying between them. CDR3: CSAEVRGADTQYF. The DNA for the CDR3 is TGCAGCGCCGAGGTCAGGGGCGCAGATACGCAGTATTTT.

This clonotype was seen many times. Written as DNA, the CDR3 is TGTGCCAGCAGCCCAATCCCGGGACAGACAGATACGCAGTATTTT. Its translation: CASSPIPGQTDTQYF. V usage is TRBV7-9 and J usage is TRBJ2-3; 7 nucleotides match TRBD1. The CDR3 has 15 amino acids. CDR1 is SEHNR, CDR2 FQNEAQ, per germline (reference sequence). V was pared by 5 bases and J by 3 bases, with 8 bases of the junction left unmatched.

This clonotype was seen many times. The V call is TRBV5-1, the J call TRBJ2-7, with 7 bases identical to TRBD1. Germline V CDR1 and CDR2: SGHRS, YFSETQ. V was clipped by 5 bases and J by 6 bases; unmatched bases: 11. CDR3 size: 14 residues. The DNA for the CDR3 is TGCGCCAGCAGACAGACAGGGACCCTCGGCGAGCAGTACTTC. It encodes CASRQTGTLGEQYF.

This clonotype was picked up many times. The rearrangement joins TRBV19 to TRBJ1-5; D ambiguous. The V end was cut by 5 bases, the J end by 4 bases, with 12 bases between. Germline-derived CDR1 and CDR2 are LNHDA and SQIVND (reference sequence). The CDR3 contains 14 residues. The CDR3 protein is CASSESPVNQPQHF. DNA for the CDR3: TGTGCCAGTAGTGAGAGTCCGGTGAATCAGCCCCAGCATTTT.

Turning to this clonotype: Just one base apart from a much larger clone, this may be a read error. The rearrangement joins TRBV6-4 to TRBJ2-1; either TRBD1 or TRBD2 may supply D (5 bases each). Deletions cut 5 bases from V and 8 bases from J, with 19 bases between. Germline V gene sequence: CDR1 MRHNA, CDR2 SNTAGT. This CDR3 region has 15 residues. In nucleotides, the CDR3 is TGTGCCAGCAGTCCGTGGGACCGGGGACCCTATGAGCAGTTCTTC. This gives the protein CASSPWDRGPYEQFF.

Concerning this clonotype itself: Since no conserved phenylalanine or tryptophan closes the CDR3, a read error is the likely cause. The chain is built from TRBV18 and TRBJ1-2, with a possible D match to TRBD1 (5 bases). The germline V gene encodes CDR1 KGHSH and CDR2 LQKENI. The CDR3 is 14 amino acids. V lost 3 bases and J 2 bases, leaving 10 bases between the germline ends. Written as DNA, the CDR3 is TGTGCCAGCTCACCGGGGCAGCAAAACTATGGCTACACCTCC. It is translated as CASSPGQQNYGYTS.

This clonotype was counted only a few times. This may come from a read error, since a much larger clone is one base off. The chain recombines TRBV7-9 with TRBJ2-1; TRBD2 agrees at 10 bases. Germline CDR1 is SEHNR and CDR2 is FQNEAQ (reference sequence). CDR3 length: 16 amino acids. DNA for the CDR3: TGTGCCAGCAGCCCGCCTACTAGCGGGAACTACAGTGAGCAGTTCTTC. Protein: CASSPPTSGNYSEQFF.

Concerning this clonotype itself: This clone may be a read error of a much larger clone one base away. The conserved phenylalanine or tryptophan is not found at the CDR3 terminus, so this likely reflects a read error. The chain uses TRBV19 and TRBJ1-4; no firm D call. This CDR3 is 14 amino acids long. The V gene lost 6 bases and the J gene lost 13 bases, with 21 bases spanning the gap. CDR1 is LNHDA, CDR2 SQIVND, per germline (reference sequence). The chain's CDR3 is CASSHEVVSAGLFL. The CDR3 bases are TGTGCCAGTAGCCATGAGGTAGTTAGTGCGGGACTGTTTCTT.

On this clonotype: A clone one base away is much larger, so this may be a read error. The CDR3 does not end in the conserved phenylalanine or tryptophan, so this is likely a read error. This rearrangement joins TRBV3-1 to TRBJ2-5; the D gene is possibly TRBD1 (6 bases). Germline V gene data show CDR1 as LGHDT and CDR2 as YNNKEL (reference sequence). V lost 1 base to trimming and J lost 5 bases, with 11 bases between them. The CDR3 has 14 amino acids. The chain's CDR3 is CASSQGTARETQYL. The CDR3 DNA reads TGTGCCAGCAGCCAAGGGACAGCCCGGGAGACCCAGTACCTC.

Turning to this clonotype: A much larger clone lies one base from this, so it may be a read error. The V call is TRBV19, the J call TRBJ2-7, with a tentative D call TRBD1 (7 bases). V was trimmed by 5 bases and J by 1 base, leaving 18 bases between them. CDR1 and CDR2 (germline): LNHDA, SQIVND (reference sequence). The CDR3 spans 16 residues. Here the CDR3 reads CASSPLGRGVSYEQYF. CDR3 nucleotide sequence: TGTGCCAGTAGTCCCCTTGGCAGGGGGGTGTCCTACGAGCAGTACTTC.

There are a few counts of this clonotype. The V gene is TRBV28, the J gene TRBJ1-6; 9 positions match TRBD1. The CDR3 has 15 amino acids. Germline trimming cut 7 bases from V and 2 bases from J; bases unmatched to any gene: 3. Germline V gene lookup returns CDR1 MDHEN and CDR2 SYDVKM. This CDR3 reads CASKQGAAYNSPLHF. CDR3 nucleotide sequence: TGTGCCAGCAAACAGGGGGCCGCCTATAATTCACCCCTCCACTTT.

This clonotype has ten or more counts. V usage is TRBV6-1 and J usage is TRBJ2-5, with 7 bases aligning to TRBD1. This CDR3 comprises 13 residues. V was clipped by 10 bases and J by 4 bases; unmatched bases: 9. Germline V gene lookup returns CDR1 MNHNS and CDR2 SASEGT. The CDR3 is CATADRVLETQYF. Written as DNA, the CDR3 is TGTGCCACAGCTGACAGGGTGTTAGAGACCCAGTACTTC.

With regard to this clonotype: Possible read error: a much larger clone is one base away. J is TRBJ1-5 and V is TRBV18, with TRBD1 identical over 10 bases. CDR1 is KGHSH and CDR2 is LQKENI in the germline V gene. J was trimmed by 7 bases and V by 11 bases; bases with no gene match: 8. This CDR3 spans 13 amino acids. This chain's CDR3 is CACKGTGDQPQHF. In nucleotides, the CDR3 is TGTGCCTGCAAGGGGACAGGGGACCAGCCCCAGCATTTT. Full variable domain (missing parts from reference TRBV18 and TRBJ1-5): NAGVMQNPRHLVRRRGQEARLRCSPMKGHSHVYWYRQLPEEGLKFMVYLQKENIIDESGMPKERFSAEFPKEGPSILRIQQVVRGDSAAYFCACKGTGDQPQHFGDGTRLSIL.

Comment on this clonotype: A much larger clonotype is one base distant, so this may be a read error. The chain couples TRBV9 to TRBJ2-1; D uncertain. Between the trimmed V and J ends, which lost 4 bases and 12 bases, there was a span of 14 bases. This CDR3 has 12 amino acids. Germline CDR1 SGDLS, CDR2 YYNGEE. CDR3 loop: CASSPDLGGQFF. CDR3 DNA sequence: TGTGCCAGCAGCCCAGATCTTGGCGGGCAGTTCTTC.

This clonotype appeared a few times. A much larger clonotype is one base distant, so this may be a read error. The CDR3 region has the DNA TGCGCCAGCAGCTTGGCGCGGTTCTCCTACAATGAGCAGCTCTTC. Its protein is CASSLARFSYNEQLF. The V call is TRBV5-1, the J call TRBJ2-1; the D is unclear. This CDR3 has 15 residues. CDR1 is SGHRS, CDR2 YFSETQ, per germline.

A single count supports this clonotype. A read error may be the cause here, since a much bigger clone is one base away. This rearrangement joins TRBV18 to TRBJ2-5; TRBD2 matches 9 bases. CDR1 KGHSH and CDR2 LQKENI come from the germline V gene. CDR3 length equals 15 residues. DNA of the CDR3: TGTGCCGGCTCACCGGGCGGGAGGGTCCAAGAGACCCAGTACTTC. Residues: CAGSPGGRVQETQYF.

This clonotype was seen repeatedly, ten times or more. The rearrangement uses TRBV28 and TRBJ2-7; D call uncertain. Germline V gene data show CDR1 as MDHEN and CDR2 as SYDVKM. With 5 bases removed from V and 4 bases from J, the gap between germline ends came to 12 bases. The CDR3 has 13 residues. The CDR3 here is CASSIDPEYEQYF. The CDR3 DNA follows: TGTGCCAGCAGTATAGACCCTGAGTACGAGCAGTACTTC.